The sequence of this TCR beta chain was determined in a study of cytotoxic CD8 clonotypes in ibrutinib-treated CLL. Study summary: Of a cohort that held some 10 relapsed/refractory and some 15 treatment-naive patients, some 17 were IGHV unmutated. Response samples were obtained once patients had received a median around 12 months of treatment, range 6 to 36.

As regards this clone: Its antigen remains unknown.

Findings and caveats of the study: Baseline clonality exceeded age-matched healthy donors and tracked circulating CD8+ T-cell counts. The study found clonality rose at ibrutinib response, then fell toward baseline at progression.

V was trimmed by 7 bases and J by 2 bases, leaving 15 bases between them. The germline V gene has CDR1 MNHNS and CDR2 SASEGT. The CDR3 sequence is 14 residues long. Repertoires were generated with immunoSEQ multiplex PCR, while TCRdb's copy carries only in-frame clones and drops some. The repertoire holds approximately 57,000 clones, with over 55% as singletons. This receptor was obtained from a human donor with chronic lymphocytic leukemia. The V call is TRBV6-1, the J call TRBJ2-7; the D is unclear. The sample consisted of PBMCs, taken after 24 months of ibrutinib treatment. CDR3 amino acids: CASTGTGPTYEQYF. In DNA form, the CDR3 reads TGTGCCAGCACTGGAACTGGGCCTACCTACGAGCAGTACTTC.